The 24 T cell receptor beta chains below all came from one sample that was sequenced in a study of T-cell reconstitution after alpha-beta-depleted transplantation in children. Unique molecular identifiers were used in preparing the TCRbeta library. A single record per CDR3 protein comes from TCRdb applying MiXCR to the PCR reads. The sample lists almost 250,000 distinct CDR3 sequences; more than 20% were seen once. Sequences were derived from PBMCs, sampled before TCRalphabeta/CD19-depleted stem cell transplant. The receptors were sampled from a girl aged 2 to 10 with Fanconi anemia, due to receive a stem cell transplant.

This sequence joins TRBV28 and TRBJ1-2, with a weak D call TRBD1 (5 bases). CDR1 and CDR2 (germline): MDHEN, SYDVKM. CDR3 length: 14 residues. Trimming removed 2 bases from V and 5 bases from J, with 12 bases in between. The CDR3 is CASSLQGYRYGYTF. CDR3 nucleotide sequence: TGTGCCAGCAGTTTACAGGGTTATCGATATGGCTACACCTTC.

The chain is built from TRBV4-1 and TRBJ1-1; unclear D gene. In germline, CDR1 is MGHRA, CDR2 YSYEKL. The CDR3 runs 17 residues. V lost 3 bases and J 1 base, leaving 18 bases between the germline ends. For the CDR3, the DNA is TGCGCCAGCAGCCACCTGACTGTGGGATGGGGGAACACTGAAGCTTTCTTT. It codes for CASSHLTVGWGNTEAFF.

This clonotype was counted many times. This rearrangement joins TRBV21-1 to TRBJ2-3. TRBV21-1 has pseudogene status. The CDR3 is 14 residues long. CDR3 sequence: CASSNVRETDTQYF. CDR3 DNA: TGTGCCAGCAGCAATGTGAGAGAAACAGATACGCAGTATTTT.

The table lists this clonotype with many counts. In DNA form, the CDR3 reads TGCAGCGTTGACTGGGGCTACACCTTC. Encoded protein: CSVDWGYTF. The V and J genes are TRBV29-1 and TRBJ1-2; D unclear. The germline V gene encodes CDR1 SQVTM and CDR2 ANQGSEA. Trimming removed 3 bases at V and 8 bases at J, with 4 bases between. The CDR3 covers 9 residues.

The genes are TRBV2 and TRBJ2-1; 12 bases agree with TRBD1. This CDR3 is 14 amino acids long. Looked up from germline, CDR1 is SNHLY and CDR2 is FYNNEI. V lost 4 bases to trimming and J lost 9 bases; unmatched junction nucleotides: 4. CDR3 in DNA: TGTGCCAGCAGTGCGGGACAGGGGGCATCTGAGCAGTTCTTC. Protein product: CASSAGQGASEQFF.

This clonotype was seen at least ten times. The genes are TRBV28 and TRBJ2-5; TRBD2 matches 11 bases. This CDR3 contains 19 residues. Germline loops: CDR1 MDHEN, CDR2 SYDVKM. J gave up 5 bases and V 7 bases, and 21 bases lay outside the gene matches. The CDR3 here is CASTRDTSGSFRVGETQYF. CDR3 in DNA: TGTGCCAGCACCCGGGATACTAGCGGGAGCTTTAGAGTAGGGGAGACCCAGTACTTC.

In its sample, this clonotype was seen many times. The chain employs TRBV20-1 and TRBJ2-7; 12 bases agree with TRBD2. The CDR3 is 13 amino acids. CDR1 is DFQATT and CDR2 is SNEGSKA in the germline V gene (reference sequence). The CDR3 loop reads CSGSLAGGLLQYF. CDR3 DNA: TGCAGCGGGTCCCTAGCGGGAGGGCTTCTGCAGTACTTC.

V usage is TRBV4-2 and J usage is TRBJ2-1, with 7 positions matching TRBD1. The V gene's germline CDR1 is LGHNA and CDR2 YNFKEQ. The CDR3 has 17 amino acids. With 3 bases clipped from V and 3 bases from J, the junction kept 11 bases outside the gene matches. The CDR3 DNA is TGTGCCAGCAGCCATTTACCCCCGGGACAGCTCTACAATGAGCAGTTCTTC. It codes for CASSHLPPGQLYNEQFF.

This chain joins TRBV24-1 and TRBJ2-1, with 9 positions matching TRBD1. Unmatched junction bases numbered 11, after V lost 2 bases and J lost 10 bases. Per germline, CDR1 KGHDR and CDR2 SFDVKD. The CDR3 contains 16 residues. The CDR3, as DNA: TGTGCCACCAGTGATTCGAGACGGGACAGGGCACTCGAGCAGTTCTTC. This sequence encodes CATSDSRRDRALEQFF.

The rearrangement links TRBV15 to TRBJ2-3, with D perhaps TRBD2 (7 bases). Germline V gene data show CDR1 as LNHNV and CDR2 as YYDKDF (reference sequence). The CDR3 is made up of 15 amino acids. Trimming cost V 3 bases and J 0 bases, with 10 bases left between them. The CDR3 spells CATSSGGQSTDTQYF. DNA of the CDR3: TGTGCCACCAGCAGCGGGGGGCAAAGCACAGATACGCAGTATTTT.

This clonotype was counted only a few times. This chain joins TRBV3-1 and TRBJ1-1; tentatively, D is TRBD1 (6 bases). The CDR3 consists of 12 residues. V was clipped by 1 base and J by 8 bases, with 8 bases between them. Per germline, CDR1 LGHDT and CDR2 YNNKEL (reference sequence). This CDR3 reads CASSQGTVEAFF. The DNA for the CDR3 is TGTGCCAGCAGCCAAGGGACAGTGGAAGCTTTCTTT.

The CDR3 DNA reads TGTGCCAGCAGCTTAGGTAGCGGGGTTCCGCGCTACGAGCAGTACTTC. This gives the protein CASSLGSGVPRYEQYF. The chain links TRBV11-2 to TRBJ2-7, with 8 bases that match TRBD2. V trimming: 1 base; J trimming: 3 bases; junction bases outside the gene matches: 8. Germline assignment: CDR1 SGHAT and CDR2 FQNNGV. This CDR3 is 16 amino acids long.

This clonotype was recorded many times. This chain uses TRBV29-1 with TRBJ2-3, with 7 bases that match TRBD2. This CDR3 spans 14 amino acids. The ends lost 2 bases at V and 3 bases at J; junction bases unmatched: 5. The V gene's germline CDR1 is SQVTM and CDR2 ANQGSEA. For the CDR3, the DNA is TGCAGCGTTGAACGGGGGGTTGGGACAGATACGCAGTATTTT. Translated, it gives CSVERGVGTDTQYF.

This clonotype was seen more than once but under ten times. The chain is built from TRBV20-1 and TRBJ2-7, with 8 bases aligning to TRBD2. Looked up from germline, CDR1 is DFQATT and CDR2 is SNEGSKA (reference sequence). V lost 8 bases, J lost 0 bases, and 6 bases stayed unmatched. The CDR3 is made up of 13 amino acids. CDR3 sequence (DNA): TGCAGTATGGCGGGAGGCAGCTCCTACGAGCAGTACTTC. This encodes CSMAGGSSYEQYF.

This clonotype came up many times. The V call is TRBV15, the J call TRBJ1-2, with TRBD1 matching over 7 bases. With 1 base clipped from V and 7 bases from J, the junction kept 6 bases outside the gene matches. CDR3 size: 14 residues. Germline values: CDR1 LNHNV, CDR2 YYDKDF (reference sequence). CDR3 residues: CATSRVQGEAGYTF. The CDR3 bases are TGTGCCACCAGCAGAGTGCAGGGGGAAGCTGGCTACACCTTC.

This clonotype was seen more than once but under ten times. CDR3 in DNA: TGCGCCAGCAGCTTGGCACTAGCGGTAAATGAGCAGTTCTTC. Protein sequence: CASSLALAVNEQFF. This rearrangement joins TRBV5-1 to TRBJ2-1, with TRBD2 matching over 8 bases. Germline V gene lookup returns CDR1 SGHRS and CDR2 YFSETQ. Trimming took 0 bases from V and 7 from J; bases not matched to a gene: 3. The CDR3 is 14 amino acids. Using reference TRBV5-1 and TRBJ2-1 for the parts outside the CDR3, the full variable domain is KAGVTQTPRYLIKTRGQQVTLSCSPISGHRSVSWYQQTPGQGLQFLFEYFSETQRNKGNFPGRFSGRQFSNSRSEMNVSTLELGDSALYLCASSLALAVNEQFFGPGTRLTVL.

In this sample, this clonotype turned up many times. The chain employs TRBV7-3 and TRBJ2-3, with 9 positions matching TRBD1. The CDR3 has 16 residues. The germline V gene encodes CDR1 SGHTA and CDR2 FQGTGA. Germline trimming cut 5 bases from V and 5 bases from J; bases unmatched to any gene: 11. CDR3 bases: TGTGCCAGCAGCCGGACAGGGGCATTAGTGGGAGATACGCAGTATTTT. Translated, it gives CASSRTGALVGDTQYF.

This clonotype was seen at least ten times. V and J are TRBV7-2 and TRBJ2-3; D uncertain. Germline V lookup: CDR1 SGHTA, CDR2 FQGNSA. Trimming took off 5 bases at V and 1 base at J, with 10 bases between the two ends. The CDR3 runs to 14 residues. CDR3 in amino acids: CASSHFIGTDTQYF. CDR3 bases: TGTGCCAGCAGCCACTTCATTGGCACAGATACGCAGTATTTT.

The rearrangement uses TRBV11-3 and TRBJ2-3; D is perhaps TRBD1 or TRBD2 (5 bases each). Germline V gene sequence: CDR1 SGHNT, CDR2 YENEEA. Trimming stripped 5 bases from V and 2 bases from J, with 11 bases between. This CDR3 contains 14 residues. The CDR3 reads CASSLGETTDTQYF. The CDR3 DNA sequence: TGTGCCAGCAGCCTGGGGGAAACCACAGATACGCAGTATTTT.

This clonotype was observed many times. The chain links TRBV20-1 to TRBJ2-3; D ambiguous. The CDR3 is 12 amino acids. Germline CDR1 DFQATT, CDR2 SNEGSKA (reference sequence). The V and J ends lost 3 bases and 4 bases respectively, with 8 bases between them. CDR3 loop: CSASPEPDTQYF. In DNA, the CDR3 is TGCAGTGCTAGTCCCGAGCCAGATACGCAGTATTTT.

V usage is TRBV29-1 and J usage is TRBJ2-3; 9 nucleotides line up with TRBD1. The CDR3 is 15 residues long. V lost 0 bases and J lost 4; bases outside the gene matches: 5. The germline V gene has CDR1 SQVTM and CDR2 ANQGSEA. The CDR3 reads CSVEDRGTGPDTQYF. The CDR3, as DNA: TGCAGCGTTGAAGATCGGGGGACAGGGCCAGATACGCAGTATTTT.

This chain uses TRBV28 with TRBJ2-5; TRBD1 matches 9 bases. CDR3 length: 18 residues. V lost 3 bases, J lost 5 bases, and 16 bases stayed unmatched. In germline, CDR1 is MDHEN, CDR2 SYDVKM. CDR3 amino acids: CASSFGGQGGTTLETQYF. The DNA for the CDR3 is TGTGCCAGCAGTTTCGGGGGACAGGGTGGGACAACCTTGGAGACCCAGTACTTC.

This clonotype was found a few times. The chain uses TRBV20-1 and TRBJ2-3; no reliable D call. Germline V CDR1 and CDR2: DFQATT, SNEGSKA (reference sequence). V was clipped by 5 bases and J by 3 bases, with 6 bases between them. CDR3 length: 11 amino acids. The CDR3 DNA reads TGCAGTGCTCCTAGAACAGATACGCAGTATTTT. Its protein is CSAPRTDTQYF.

In its sample, this clonotype was seen many times. The V gene is TRBV29-1, the J gene TRBJ1-5; no firm D call. The CDR3 sequence is 13 residues long. Germline V gene data show CDR1 as SQVTM and CDR2 as ANQGSEA. Trimming left V 3 bases short and J 2 bases short, with 8 bases between. CDR3 region: CSVESSGNQPQHF. In DNA form, the CDR3 reads TGCAGCGTTGAGTCGAGTGGCAATCAGCCCCAGCATTTT.